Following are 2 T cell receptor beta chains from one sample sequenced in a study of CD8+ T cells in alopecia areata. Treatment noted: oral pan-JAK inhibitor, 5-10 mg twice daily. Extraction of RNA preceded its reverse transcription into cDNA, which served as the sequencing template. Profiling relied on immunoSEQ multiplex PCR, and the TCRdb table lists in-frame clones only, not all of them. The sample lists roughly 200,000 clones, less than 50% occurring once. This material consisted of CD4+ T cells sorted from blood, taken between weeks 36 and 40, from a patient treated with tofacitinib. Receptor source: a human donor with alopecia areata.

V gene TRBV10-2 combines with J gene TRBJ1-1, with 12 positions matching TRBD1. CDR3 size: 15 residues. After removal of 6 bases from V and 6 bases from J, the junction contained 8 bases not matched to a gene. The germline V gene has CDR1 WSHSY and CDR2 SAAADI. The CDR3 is CASSQGQGARAEAFF. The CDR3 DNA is TGCGCCAGCAGCCAGGGACAGGGGGCGAGAGCTGAAGCTTTCTTT.

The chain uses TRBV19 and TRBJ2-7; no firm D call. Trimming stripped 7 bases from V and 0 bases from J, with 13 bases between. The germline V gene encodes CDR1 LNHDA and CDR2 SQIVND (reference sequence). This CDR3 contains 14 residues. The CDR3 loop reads CASNPTGISYEQYF. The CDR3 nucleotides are TGTGCCAGTAACCCGACGGGCATCTCCTACGAGCAGTACTTC. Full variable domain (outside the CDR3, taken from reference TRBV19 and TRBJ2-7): DGGITQSPKYLFRKEGQNVTLSCEQNLNHDAMYWYRQDPGQGLRLIYYSQIVNDFQKGDIAEGYSVSREKKESFPLTVTSAQKNPTAFYLCASNPTGISYEQYFGPGTRLTVT.